This T cell receptor (beta chain) appears in the sequencing data of a study of cytomegalovirus exposure and HLA in healthy donors. Study-level results: Listed as cytomegalovirus-associated were 164 TCR beta chains.

The PCR ran on 60 Vbeta and 13 Jbeta primers. TCRdb's table, derived via immunoSEQ multiplex PCR, lists solely in-frame clones and lacks some. The data hold 150,000 to 180,000 clones, with over 60% observed a single time. The CDR3 spans 16 residues. In germline, CDR1 is MDHEN, CDR2 SYDVKM. V gave up 1 base and J gave up 2 bases; unmatched junction bases: 4. A note on this clone: Its antigen is unidentified.

The receptor was isolated from a woman aged 35 to 49 in good health and CMV-seronegative. V gene TRBV28 combines with J gene TRBJ2-7, with TRBD1 identical over 11 bases. Material: PBMCs. The CDR3 sequence is CASSLFGTGGPYEQYF. CDR3 nucleotides: TGTGCCAGCAGTTTATTCGGGACAGGGGGACCCTACGAGCAGTACTTC.